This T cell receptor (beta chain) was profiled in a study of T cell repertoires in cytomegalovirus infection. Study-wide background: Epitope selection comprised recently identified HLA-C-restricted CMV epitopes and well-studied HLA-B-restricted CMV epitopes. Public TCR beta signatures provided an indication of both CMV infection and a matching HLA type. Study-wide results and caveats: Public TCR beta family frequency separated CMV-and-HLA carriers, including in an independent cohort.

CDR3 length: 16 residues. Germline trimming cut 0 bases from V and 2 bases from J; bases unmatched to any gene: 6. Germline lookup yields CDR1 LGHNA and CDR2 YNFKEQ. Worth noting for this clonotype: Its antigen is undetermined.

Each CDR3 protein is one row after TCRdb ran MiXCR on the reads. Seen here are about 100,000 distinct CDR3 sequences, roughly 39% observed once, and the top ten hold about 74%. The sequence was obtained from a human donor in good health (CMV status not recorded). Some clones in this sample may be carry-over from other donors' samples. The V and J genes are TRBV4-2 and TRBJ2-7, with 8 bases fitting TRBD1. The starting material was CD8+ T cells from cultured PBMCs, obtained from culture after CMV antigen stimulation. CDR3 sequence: CASSQDSQGAAYEQYF. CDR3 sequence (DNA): TGTGCCAGCAGCCAAGATAGCCAGGGGGCAGCCTACGAGCAGTACTTC.